Following are 25 T cell receptor beta chains from one sample sequenced in a study of blood T cell repertoires in COVID-19. Repertoires were generated with immunoSEQ multiplex PCR, while TCRdb's copy carries only in-frame clones and drops some. This repertoire shows a few hundred thousand clones, more than 90% found once; its top ten account for roughly 20%. Material: PBMCs or T cells enriched from blood (not recorded which). Receptors originate from a woman in her 30s who had recovered from COVID-19.

The chain is built from TRBV28 and TRBJ1-2; D unresolved. CDR1 and CDR2 (germline): MDHEN, SYDVKM. CDR3 size: 13 residues. The germline V and J ends were trimmed by 6 bases and 5 bases, with 13 bases remaining between them. The CDR3 here is CASRSTEYYGYTF. The CDR3 nucleotides read TGTGCCAGCAGATCAACAGAGTATTATGGCTACACCTTC.

This clone appeared a single time. V and J are TRBV27 and TRBJ1-1, with TRBD1 identical over 7 bases. Unmatched junction bases numbered 6, after V lost 1 base and J lost 1 base. Germline values: CDR1 MNHEY, CDR2 SMNVEV (reference sequence). The CDR3 runs to 16 residues. The CDR3 is CASSLYQGDRNTEAFF. The CDR3 DNA is TGTGCCAGCAGTTTATACCAGGGGGATAGGAACACTGAAGCTTTCTTT.

Only one count was recorded for this clone. The chain couples TRBV7-6 to TRBJ2-3; 7 nucleotides line up with TRBD1. Per germline, CDR1 SGHVS and CDR2 FNYEAQ. Germline trimming cut 6 bases from V and 2 bases from J; bases unmatched to any gene: 8. The CDR3 totals 15 residues. The DNA for the CDR3 is TGTGCCAGCAGTCACCCGGGACAGATCACAGATACGCAGTATTTT. This encodes CASSHPGQITDTQYF.

The rearrangement uses TRBV19 and TRBJ1-5; no clear D. Germline V gene sequence: CDR1 LNHDA, CDR2 SQIVND (reference sequence). The ends were cut back, 5 bases at V and 0 bases at J, with 14 bases in the middle. This CDR3 has 16 amino acids. This chain's CDR3 is CASSDYIPVSNQPQHF. In nucleotides, the CDR3 is TGTGCCAGTAGTGACTACATACCGGTTAGCAATCAGCCCCAGCATTTT.

The chain uses TRBV4-2 and TRBJ1-2, with 10 bases lining up with TRBD1. Germline V gene data show CDR1 as LGHNA and CDR2 as YNFKEQ. V lost 5 bases to trimming and J lost 4 bases; unmatched junction nucleotides: 4. The CDR3 totals 14 residues. Here the CDR3 DNA reads TGTGCCAGCAGCGCCCGGGACAGGGGCTATGGCTACACCTTC. This sequence encodes CASSARDRGYGYTF.

This chain links TRBV7-2 with TRBJ2-3; 13 bases are shared with TRBD2. CDR3 length: 16 amino acids. CDR1 and CDR2 (germline): SGHTA, FQGNSA. Trimming removed 4 bases from V and 6 bases from J; junction bases left unmatched: 7. The CDR3 protein is CASSSRLAGGSDTQYF. DNA for the CDR3: TGTGCCAGCAGCTCCCGACTAGCGGGGGGTTCCGATACGCAGTATTTT.

The gene calls are TRBV6-4 and TRBJ2-7, with 10 positions matching TRBD2. CDR3 size: 16 residues. Germline CDR1 is MRHNA and CDR2 is SNTAGT. After removal of 3 bases from V and 6 bases from J, the junction contained 11 bases not matched to a gene. CDR3 sequence reads: CASSDTSGDHLSEQYF. The DNA of the CDR3 is TGTGCCAGCAGTGATACTAGCGGGGACCACCTTTCCGAGCAGTACTTC.

The V gene is TRBV28, the J gene TRBJ2-3; TRBD2 is a possible D gene (6 bases). The germline V gene has CDR1 MDHEN and CDR2 SYDVKM. V lost 3 bases to trimming and J lost 1 base, with 11 bases between them. The CDR3 consists of 15 residues. CDR3 nucleotides: TGTGCCAGCAGTTTTGGGGCGGGGCGCACAGATACGCAGTATTTT. It is translated as CASSFGAGRTDTQYF.

The chain combines TRBV28 with TRBJ2-5, with 7 nucleotides matching TRBD1. Unmatched junction bases numbered 1, after V lost 8 bases and J lost 1 base. CDR1 and CDR2 from the germline V gene are MDHEN and SYDVKM. The CDR3 length is 12 residues. The CDR3 region is CASGTVQETQYF. The CDR3 DNA reads TGTGCCAGCGGGACAGTCCAAGAGACCCAGTACTTC.

The gene calls are TRBV5-1 and TRBJ2-7; 8 positions match TRBD2. The CDR3 is made up of 17 amino acids. Looked up from germline, CDR1 is SGHRS and CDR2 is YFSETQ. V trimming: 0 bases; J trimming: 0 bases; junction bases outside the gene matches: 8. CDR3 nucleotide sequence: TGCGCCAGCAGCTTGGCCCCTAGCGGGCCCAGCTCCTACGAGCAGTACTTC. Its protein product is CASSLAPSGPSSYEQYF.

The V call is TRBV10-3, the J call TRBJ2-2; D gene ambiguous. The CDR3 is 13 residues long. The V gene lost 8 bases and the J gene lost 7 bases, with 14 bases spanning the gap. CDR1 ENHRY and CDR2 SYGVKD come from the germline V gene. The CDR3 is CAISSERNGELFF. The CDR3 DNA reads as TGTGCCATCTCCTCCGAGAGGAACGGGGAGCTGTTTTTT.

This rearrangement joins TRBV7-9 to TRBJ2-1, with TRBD2 identical over 7 bases. The CDR3 sequence is 15 residues long. The J segment lost 5 bases and the V segment lost 2 bases, leaving 6 bases of the junction unmatched. Germline assignment: CDR1 SEHNR and CDR2 FQNEAQ (reference sequence). CDR3 in DNA: TGTGCCAGCAGCTTAATCCCTAGCGGAAACAATGAGCAGTTCTTC. This gives the protein CASSLIPSGNNEQFF.

Points on this clone: Other DNA sequences from this sample encode an identical CDR3 as well. This chain links TRBV18 with TRBJ2-3; 10 bases are a match to TRBD2. The germline V gene encodes CDR1 KGHSH and CDR2 LQKENI. This CDR3 spans 15 amino acids. Trimming took 0 bases from V and 3 from J; bases not matched to a gene: 0. The CDR3 reads CASSPPGLATDTQYF. In nucleotides, the CDR3 is TGTGCCAGCTCACCACCGGGACTAGCGACAGATACGCAGTATTTT.

The J gene is TRBJ2-1, the V gene TRBV5-4, with D perhaps TRBD2 (7 bases). Trimming removed 2 bases from V and 8 bases from J, with 17 bases in between. The germline gives CDR1 SGHNT, CDR2 YYREEE (reference sequence). CDR3 length equals 15 residues. The CDR3 bases are TGTGCCAGCAGCTTAGGGAGGGGGGCCAAAGATGAGCAGTTCTTC. This codes for CASSLGRGAKDEQFF.

The sample holds a few counts of this clone. The rearrangement links TRBV10-3 to TRBJ2-5; D ambiguous. The CDR3 covers 14 residues. CDR1 is ENHRY and CDR2 is SYGVKD in the germline V gene. The V end was cut by 2 bases, the J end by 1 base, with 8 bases between. This chain's CDR3 is CAISENSLQETQYF. The CDR3 DNA is TGTGCCATCAGTGAGAACAGCCTCCAAGAGACCCAGTACTTC.

The V and J genes are TRBV5-1 and TRBJ2-1; 15 positions match TRBD2. The CDR3 contains 17 residues. With V trimmed by 0 bases and J by 10 bases, 8 bases remained unmatched. From germline, CDR1 is SGHRS and CDR2 YFSETQ. CDR3 loop: CASSLARGLAGGGEQFF. DNA of the CDR3: TGCGCCAGCAGCTTGGCCCGGGGACTAGCGGGAGGAGGCGAGCAGTTCTTC.

This chain links TRBV9 with TRBJ2-6, with 7 bases that match TRBD1. V trimming: 0 bases; J trimming: 2 bases; junction bases outside the gene matches: 2. The CDR3 extends over 16 amino acids. Germline V gives CDR1 SGDLS, CDR2 YYNGEE. The CDR3 protein is CASSVEGGAGANVLTF. The CDR3 DNA sequence: TGTGCCAGCAGCGTAGAAGGGGGCGCTGGGGCCAACGTCCTGACTTTC.

The V call is TRBV9, the J call TRBJ2-1; TRBD2 matches at 14 bases. Germline-derived CDR1 and CDR2 are SGDLS and YYNGEE. V lost 4 bases to trimming and J lost 8 bases; unmatched junction nucleotides: 8. The CDR3 is 16 amino acids. CDR3 coding DNA: TGTGCCAGCAGCCCCCCCGGGACTAGCGGGAGTTATGAGCAGTTCTTC. Its translation is CASSPPGTSGSYEQFF. Complete variable domain (other parts from reference TRBV9 and TRBJ2-1): DSGVTQTPKHLITATGQRVTLRCSPRSGDLSVYWYQQSLDQGLQFLIQYYNGEERAKGNILERFSAQQFPDLHSELNLSSLELGDSALYFCASSPPGTSGSYEQFFGPGTRLTVL.

This chain connects TRBV7-9 to TRBJ2-3; 8 bases agree with TRBD2. Trimming took 5 bases from V and 5 from J; bases not matched to a gene: 15. CDR3 length: 17 amino acids. Germline V CDR1 and CDR2: SEHNR, FQNEAQ (reference sequence). The CDR3 sequence is CASSLRGVAGRGDTQYF. The CDR3, as DNA: TGTGCCAGCAGCCTTAGGGGAGTAGCGGGGAGAGGAGATACGCAGTATTTT. The full variable domain, its missing parts supplied by reference TRBV7-9 and TRBJ2-3, is DTGVSQNPRHKITKRGQNVTFRCDPISEHNRLYWYRQTLGQGPEFLTYFQNEAQLEKSRLLSDRFSAERPKGSFSTLEIQRTEQGDSAMYLCASSLRGVAGRGDTQYFGPGTRLTVL.

V usage is TRBV28 and J usage is TRBJ2-2, with D possibly being TRBD2 (6 bases). This CDR3 has 15 residues. Germline V lookup: CDR1 MDHEN, CDR2 SYDVKM. Trimming left V 8 bases short and J 0 bases short, with 13 bases between. The CDR3 bases are TGTGCCAGCCGGTGGGGGGTCGCGAACACCGGGGAGCTGTTTTTT. Translating it yields CASRWGVANTGELFF.

The chain couples TRBV12-3 or TRBV12-4 to TRBJ1-1; D is uncertain. The CDR3 covers 13 residues. Trimming left V 4 bases short and J 0 bases short, with 6 bases between. The CDR3 loop is CASSWELNTEAFF. The DNA of the CDR3 is TGTGCCAGCAGTTGGGAGCTGAACACTGAAGCTTTCTTT.

The table lists this clone with a few counts. The chain joins TRBV20-1 to TRBJ1-2; D gene ambiguous. The V end was cut by 3 bases, the J end by 5 bases, with 10 bases between. Germline CDR1 reads DFQATT; CDR2 reads SNEGSKA (reference sequence). The CDR3 loop spans 12 amino acids. The CDR3 protein is CSASSTAYGYTF. In DNA, the CDR3 is TGCAGTGCTAGTTCTACAGCATATGGCTACACCTTC.

V usage is TRBV9 and J usage is TRBJ1-3; D not resolved. V lost 0 bases, J lost 5 bases, and 12 bases lay in between. The CDR3 sequence is 15 residues long. CDR1 is SGDLS, CDR2 YYNGEE, per germline. The CDR3 DNA reads as TGTGCCAGCAGCGTAGAGCTATTTAATCGAAACACCATATATTTT. It codes for CASSVELFNRNTIYF.

This chain connects TRBV5-1 to TRBJ2-7, with unresolved D. The CDR3 has 15 amino acids. Trimming left V 0 bases short and J 1 base short, with 11 bases between. The germline V gene encodes CDR1 SGHRS and CDR2 YFSETQ. The CDR3 DNA reads TGCGCCAGCAGCTTGGGGGCAGCCCCTTCCTACGAGCAGTACTTC. Translated: CASSLGAAPSYEQYF.

The chain is built from TRBV19 and TRBJ2-2; D unresolved. Germline V gene data show CDR1 as LNHDA and CDR2 as SQIVND (reference sequence). This CDR3 region has 13 residues. The ends were cut back, 3 bases at V and 2 bases at J, with 4 bases in the middle. The CDR3, as DNA: TGTGCCAGTAGTATGACAAACACCGGGGAGCTGTTTTTT. Translated: CASSMTNTGELFF.